These T cell receptor beta chains were read from a single sample in a study of blood T cell repertoires in COVID-19. Profiled with immunoSEQ multiplex PCR; TCRdb holds only in-frame clones, not every one. The sample contains about 74,000 clones, over 70% of which appear only once. Sequenced: peripheral blood. The receptors originated from a man in his 70s with acute or convalescent COVID-19. CDR3s include the opening cysteine and the closing phenylalanine or tryptophan. A D gene is named only where the DNA matches it firmly. Not every row has a clone size; where given, it reads once, few, many or a size class.

cdr3_nt cdr3_aa clone_size v_call d_call j_call
TGTGCCAGCAGGGGACAGGCCTACGAGCAGTACTTC CASRGQAYEQYF few TRBV6-6 TRBD1 TRBJ2-7
TGTGCCAGCAGCCAGTGGGCAGGGGCTGATAGCACAGATACGCAGTATTTT CASSQWAGADSTDTQYF . TRBV4-2 . TRBJ2-3
TGTGCCAGCACGGGTACGCAGGGGAACACTGAAGCTTTCTTT CASTGTQGNTEAFF . TRBV28 . TRBJ1-1
TGTGCCAGCTCCGGGCAGGGCGTGTCGAATGAGCAGTTCTTC CASSGQGVSNEQFF . TRBV18 . TRBJ2-1
TGTGCCAGCTCACCTTCTTTCAATGAGCAGTTCTTC CASSPSFNEQFF once TRBV18 . TRBJ2-1
TGTGCCAGCAGGGTGGGACAGGATAATGAAAAACTGTTTTTT CASRVGQDNEKLFF . TRBV6-5 TRBD1 TRBJ1-4
TGTGCCAGCAGTACAGGGGCGGGCTATGGCTACACCTTC CASSTGAGYGYTF . TRBV12-3/TRBV12-4 TRBD1 TRBJ1-2
TGTGCCAGCAGCCTGGGACTAGGGTACGAGCAGTACTTC CASSLGLGYEQYF once TRBV3-1/TRBV3-2 TRBD2 TRBJ2-7
TGTGCCAGCAGGCGCGGTGAACAGGTAAACACTGAAGCTTTCTTT CASRRGEQVNTEAFF . TRBV3-1/TRBV3-2 . TRBJ1-1
TGTGCCACCAGAGGGGCCCCCGATGGCACAGATACGCAGTATTTT CATRGAPDGTDTQYF . TRBV24-1 . TRBJ2-3
TGTGCCAGCAGCGTAGCCTTGGACACCAACTATGGCTACACCTTC CASSVALDTNYGYTF . TRBV9 . TRBJ1-2
TGTGCCAGCTCACGCGGGACAGGGGAGTTGAACGAGCAGTACTTC CASSRGTGELNEQYF . TRBV18 TRBD1 TRBJ2-7
TGTGCCAGCAGCGACCCGGGAGGGCAAAATGAGCAGTTCTTC CASSDPGGQNEQFF . TRBV6-2/TRBV6-3 TRBD2 TRBJ2-1
TGTGCCAGCAGCCCGCTAGCGGGAGGTAGCTCCTACGAGCAGTACTTC CASSPLAGGSSYEQYF . TRBV11-2 TRBD2 TRBJ2-7
TGTGCCAGCAGCTTCGCAGATACGCAGTATTTT CASSFADTQYF many TRBV11-3 . TRBJ2-3
TGTGCCAGCAGCTTACGGGACAGCTCCTACGAGCAGTACTTC CASSLRDSSYEQYF . TRBV7-9 TRBD1 TRBJ2-7
TGCGCCAGCAGGGGGATCGGGACAGGGGGCATAGATGAGCAGTTCTTC CASRGIGTGGIDEQFF . TRBV23-1 TRBD1 TRBJ2-1
TGTGCCAGCAGGCCAGGGACAAACGAAAAACTGTTTTTT CASRPGTNEKLFF . TRBV12-3/TRBV12-4 . TRBJ1-4
TGTGCCAGTAGTTTCCAGGGGGTGGGGTCCATTCAGTACTTC CASSFQGVGSIQYF . TRBV19 TRBD1 TRBJ2-4
TGTGCCAGCAGCTTGGAAGGGGCGACTAATGAAAAACTGTTTTTT CASSLEGATNEKLFF . TRBV5-5 . TRBJ1-4
TGTGCCAGCAGCTTAGGTTATAGTGAGCAGCCCCAGCATTTT CASSLGYSEQPQHF few TRBV7-2 . TRBJ1-5
TGTGCCAGCAGCTACACCTACAGGGCGGATCAGCCCCAGCATTTT CASSYTYRADQPQHF . TRBV6-5 . TRBJ1-5
TGTGCCAGCAGTTTATCCGGGGTCCCTTTCGGTGCACCCCTCCACTTT CASSLSGVPFGAPLHF . TRBV28 . TRBJ1-6
TGTGCCAGCACTGTAGACAGGGGGCCCTACGAGCAGTACTTC CASTVDRGPYEQYF . TRBV2 TRBD1 TRBJ2-7
TGCGCCAGCAGCTTGGCCGGGACGGGAGGGGAGACCCAGTACTTC CASSLAGTGGETQYF few TRBV5-1 TRBD2 TRBJ2-5
TGTGCCAGCAGCTTGGGGGACAGGCCTTACAATGAGCAGTTCTTC CASSLGDRPYNEQFF . TRBV5-4 TRBD1 TRBJ2-1
TGTGCCAGCAGCTCTCGACAGGGGGTTGACACCTTC CASSSRQGVDTF . TRBV7-2 TRBD1 TRBJ1-2
TGTGCCAGCAGGACTAGCGGGAGCGGGACAGATACGCAGTATTTT CASRTSGSGTDTQYF . TRBV25-1 TRBD2 TRBJ2-3
TGTGCCAGCAGCTCCCGCTTGGCGGGAGGGCCGTACGAGCAGTACTTC CASSSRLAGGPYEQYF . TRBV3-1/TRBV3-2 TRBD2 TRBJ2-7
TGTGCCAGCAGCGTATATTCCCTGAACACTGAAGCTTTCTTT CASSVYSLNTEAFF . TRBV9 . TRBJ1-1
TGTGCCAGCAGCTTGAGGACAGGGGGCCTGGGATCCAAAAACATTCAGTACTTC CASSLRTGGLGSKNIQYF . TRBV7-2 TRBD1 TRBJ2-4
TGTGCCAGCAGCCAAGCAGGACTAGTTCACGGTGAGCAGTTCTTC CASSQAGLVHGEQFF . TRBV4-2 TRBD2 TRBJ2-1
TGTGCCAGCAGCTTAGCCCCAGGGATCTATAATTCACCCCTCCACTTT CASSLAPGIYNSPLHF . TRBV7-2 . TRBJ1-6
TGTGCCAGCTCCCCCGGGACAGGCTCCTACGAGCAGTACTTC CASSPGTGSYEQYF . TRBV18 TRBD1 TRBJ2-7
TGTGCCAGCAGTTGGGGGATAGGGGGCGCGAGCTACGAGCAGTACTTC CASSWGIGGASYEQYF . TRBV28 TRBD1 TRBJ2-7